These 30 T cell receptor beta chains were all obtained from the same sample, sequenced in a study of T cell responses to AZD1222 COVID-19 vaccine. Here immunoSEQ multiplex PCR was the method, and the copy in TCRdb shows in-frame clones only, minus some. In the table there are roughly 100,000 clones, approximately 87% of which are singletons. The source material was peripheral blood, sampled on day 0 of AZD1222 vaccination. The receptor source for this set is an adult in good health.

J is TRBJ2-1 and V is TRBV19, with 8 bases aligning to TRBD2. CDR1 and CDR2 from the germline V gene are LNHDA and SQIVND (reference sequence). V shed 6 bases and J 1 base; nucleotides not matched to a gene: 11. The CDR3 is 17 residues long. The CDR3, as DNA: TGTGCCAGTAGCCGTTGGCGGGAGGCCGGATCCTACAATGAGCAGTTCTTC. It yields the protein CASSRWREAGSYNEQFF.

The chain has TRBV15 and TRBJ2-2; 9 bases match TRBD2. The CDR3 sequence is 16 residues long. The V and J ends lost 1 base and 7 bases, in that order; junction bases with no gene match: 7. Germline V lookup: CDR1 LNHNV, CDR2 YYDKDF (reference sequence). In DNA form, the CDR3 reads TGTGCCACCAGCAGAGCGGCGGGAGGGCCGTTCGGGGAGCTGTTTTTT. It specifies CATSRAAGGPFGELFF.

The V and J genes are TRBV9 and TRBJ1-6, with TRBD1 matching 7 bases. Germline CDR1 and CDR2: SGDLS and YYNGEE. The CDR3 loop spans 16 amino acids. Trimming took 4 bases from V and 7 from J; bases not matched to a gene: 11. Written as DNA, the CDR3 is TGTGCCAGCAGCCCGGAAGGTAGGGGGCAGAATTCACCCCTCCACTTT. This encodes CASSPEGRGQNSPLHF.

The V call is TRBV7-9, the J call TRBJ1-1, with a tentative D call TRBD1 (5 bases). Germline V gene data show CDR1 as SEHNR and CDR2 as FQNEAQ (reference sequence). The CDR3 extends over 13 amino acids. Trimming cost V 5 bases and J 1 base, with 8 bases left between them. CDR3 sequence (DNA): TGTGCCAGCAGCGCCCAGGGGAACACTGAAGCTTTCTTT. Translating gives CASSAQGNTEAFF.

The chain carries TRBV6-5 and TRBJ2-4; unclear D gene. The CDR3 loop spans 15 amino acids. Germline V CDR1 and CDR2: MNHEY, SVGAGI. V gave up 5 bases and J gave up 0 bases, with 11 bases separating them. The CDR3 is CASSIDQLAKNIQYF. In DNA form, the CDR3 reads TGTGCCAGCAGTATAGACCAGCTAGCCAAAAACATTCAGTACTTC.

V and J are TRBV7-9 and TRBJ1-2; D ambiguous. V shed 5 bases and J shed 7 bases, with 11 bases lying between them. Germline CDR1 and CDR2: SEHNR and FQNEAQ (reference sequence). This CDR3 contains 12 residues. In nucleotides, the CDR3 is TGTGCCAGCAGCGACTTCGGTGGTGGCTACACCTTC. Its translation: CASSDFGGGYTF.

The rearrangement links TRBV2 to TRBJ2-4, with D tentatively TRBD2 (6 bases). This CDR3 has 17 residues. Germline V gives CDR1 SNHLY, CDR2 FYNNEI. The germline V and J ends were trimmed by 3 bases and 0 bases, with 15 bases remaining between them. CDR3 loop: CASSDGISGIAKNIQYF. CDR3 sequence (DNA): TGTGCCAGCAGTGATGGTATTAGCGGTATAGCCAAAAACATTCAGTACTTC.

This clone came up a few times. In DNA, the CDR3 is TGTGCCAGTACCACTTACTACAATGAGCAGTTCTTC. Its protein is CASTTYYNEQFF. J is TRBJ2-1 and V is TRBV19; no firm D call. The germline CDR1 and CDR2 sequences are LNHDA and SQIVND (reference sequence). With 7 bases removed from V and 3 bases from J, the gap between germline ends came to 7 bases. This CDR3 region has 12 residues.

This chain uses TRBV15 with TRBJ1-2; 7 nucleotides agree with TRBD1. The ends lost 3 bases at V and 6 bases at J; junction bases unmatched: 16. Germline V lookup: CDR1 LNHNV, CDR2 YYDKDF (reference sequence). CDR3 length equals 17 residues. The CDR3 protein is CATSSLVVAGGMDGYTF. DNA for the CDR3: TGTGCCACCAGCAGCTTGGTTGTGGCAGGGGGTATGGATGGCTACACCTTC.

The J gene is TRBJ2-5, the V gene TRBV28, with 16 bases identical to TRBD2. The V and J ends lost 3 bases and 5 bases, in that order; junction bases with no gene match: 3. CDR3 length equals 16 residues. CDR1 and CDR2 from the germline V gene are MDHEN and SYDVKM. In nucleotides, the CDR3 is TGTGCCAGCAGTTTGGGACTAGCGGGAGGGCGGGAGACCCAGTACTTC. It yields the protein CASSLGLAGGRETQYF.

The chain links TRBV7-8 to TRBJ1-3; no firm D call. CDR3 size: 15 residues. Trimming left V 4 bases short and J 0 bases short, with 10 bases between. Germline V gene lookup returns CDR1 SGHVS and CDR2 FQNEAQ. The chain's CDR3 is CASSSTTNSGNTIYF. CDR3 in DNA: TGTGCCAGCAGCTCGACGACCAACTCTGGAAACACCATATATTTT.

The chain joins TRBV28 to TRBJ1-2, with D tentatively TRBD1 (5 bases). The CDR3 is made up of 13 amino acids. Germline V gene data show CDR1 as MDHEN and CDR2 as SYDVKM. V lost 7 bases and J 5 bases, leaving 14 bases between the germline ends. The CDR3 region is CASIYSGGYGYTF. The CDR3 DNA reads as TGTGCCAGCATTTACTCTGGGGGTTATGGCTACACCTTC.

V usage is TRBV7-9 and J usage is TRBJ2-5; 8 nucleotides match TRBD2. The trim removed 2 bases at V and 4 bases at J, leaving 3 bases unmatched. From germline, CDR1 is SEHNR and CDR2 FQNEAQ (reference sequence). This CDR3 contains 14 residues. This CDR3 reads CASSLSGSLETQYF. The DNA for the CDR3 is TGTGCCAGCAGCTTAAGCGGGAGCTTAGAGACCCAGTACTTC.

A single count supports this clone. The CDR3 spells CSVGAAEAFF. DNA for the CDR3: TGCAGCGTCGGGGCTGCCGAAGCTTTCTTT. The rearrangement links TRBV29-1 to TRBJ1-1; weak D call: TRBD1 (5 bases). Germline CDR1 and CDR2: SQVTM and ANQGSEA. V shed 6 bases and J shed 8 bases, with 10 bases lying between them. CDR3 length: 10 residues.

CDR3 in amino acids: CASSLAENYGYTF. The CDR3 nucleotides read TGTGCCAGTAGTCTGGCGGAGAACTATGGCTACACCTTC. This sequence joins TRBV19 and TRBJ1-2, with D uncertain. The length of the CDR3 is 13 residues. Germline CDR1 and CDR2: LNHDA and SQIVND (reference sequence). Trimming took off 5 bases at V and 2 bases at J, with 9 bases between the two ends.

This chain connects TRBV27 to TRBJ2-2; 9 nucleotides align to TRBD2. V shed 4 bases, J shed 4 bases, and the junction held 4 bases outside the gene matches. The CDR3 contains 15 residues. Germline V gives CDR1 MNHEY, CDR2 SMNVEV (reference sequence). The CDR3: CASSWTSEGTGELFF. The CDR3 DNA is TGTGCCAGCAGTTGGACTAGCGAGGGCACCGGGGAGCTGTTTTTT.

The chain combines TRBV12-3 or TRBV12-4 with TRBJ1-2; 8 nucleotides agree with TRBD1. With V trimmed by 3 bases and J by 8 bases, 5 bases remained unmatched. CDR3 length: 13 amino acids. CDR3: CASSLVRGQGYTF. The CDR3 nucleotides read TGTGCCAGCAGTTTGGTCAGGGGGCAGGGCTACACCTTC.

The chain is built from TRBV24-1 and TRBJ2-2; D perhaps matches TRBD2 (6 bases). V lost 3 bases to trimming and J lost 4 bases, with 14 bases between them. This CDR3 contains 16 residues. CDR1 is KGHDR and CDR2 is SFDVKD in the germline V gene. This CDR3 is CATSDPGVWSTGELFF. The CDR3 DNA is TGTGCCACCAGTGATCCGGGGGTGTGGAGCACCGGGGAGCTGTTTTTT.

The chain couples TRBV9 to TRBJ2-7; 10 bases map to TRBD2. Unmatched junction bases numbered 10, after V lost 4 bases and J lost 6 bases. CDR1 and CDR2 (germline): SGDLS, YYNGEE. This CDR3 comprises 15 residues. CDR3 sequence reads: CASSTRTSGAAEQYF. In nucleotides, the CDR3 is TGTGCCAGCAGCACCCGGACTAGCGGAGCTGCCGAGCAGTACTTC.

Worth noting for this clone: The sample holds other DNA sequences that translate to the same CDR3. The gene calls are TRBV6-2 or TRBV6-3 and TRBJ2-7, with no clear D. The CDR3 is 11 residues long. V gave up 6 bases and J gave up 3 bases, with 6 bases separating them. Germline values: CDR1 MNHEY, CDR2 SVGEGT. Here the CDR3 reads CASSPFYEQYF. The CDR3, as DNA: TGTGCCAGCAGCCCCTTCTACGAGCAGTACTTC.

The CDR3 DNA follows: TGTGCCAGCGTCGGGGACAGCTCCTACGAGCAGTACTTC. It codes for CASVGDSSYEQYF. V gene TRBV11-2 combines with J gene TRBJ2-7; TRBD1 aligns across 7 bases. Germline V lookup: CDR1 SGHAT, CDR2 FQNNGV. The CDR3 contains 13 residues. With V trimmed by 8 bases and J by 0 bases, 4 bases remained unmatched.

As concerns this clone: The junction and the germline gene differ at one end; a read error may be behind it. The chain uses TRBV19 and TRBJ1-2; D possibly corresponds to TRBD1 (5 bases). Germline V lookup: CDR1 LNHDA, CDR2 SQIVND (reference sequence). This CDR3 region has 13 residues. This chain's CDR3 is CASSIKGNFGYTF. The CDR3 region has the DNA TGTGCCAGTAGTATTAAGGGGAACTTTGGCTACACCTTC.

The V gene is TRBV5-8, the J gene TRBJ1-5; tentatively, D is TRBD1 (5 bases). The V end lost 3 bases, the J end lost 0 bases, and 10 bases lay between the germline ends. The CDR3 is 15 residues long. Germline values: CDR1 SGHTS, CDR2 YDEGEE. For the CDR3, the DNA is TGTGCCAGCAGCTATGGACAACTTAGCAATCAGCCCCAGCATTTT. Its protein product is CASSYGQLSNQPQHF.

V is TRBV18 and J is TRBJ2-3; possible D gene TRBD1, 6 bases. The CDR3 contains 14 residues. Germline V gene sequence: CDR1 KGHSH, CDR2 LQKENI. With 4 bases removed from V and 4 bases from J, the gap between germline ends came to 12 bases. CDR3: CASSLYRVADTQYF. The CDR3 DNA is TGTGCCAGCTCACTGTACAGGGTGGCAGATACGCAGTATTTT.

V gene TRBV18 combines with J gene TRBJ2-7; D gene uncertain. The germline V and J ends were trimmed by 1 base and 4 bases, with 5 bases remaining between them. Germline assignment: CDR1 KGHSH and CDR2 LQKENI. CDR3 length: 12 amino acids. The CDR3 sequence is CASSPREYEQYF. CDR3 in DNA: TGTGCCAGCTCACCACGCGAGTACGAGCAGTACTTC. Drawing the rest from reference TRBV18 and TRBJ2-7, the complete variable domain is NAGVMQNPRHLVRRRGQEARLRCSPMKGHSHVYWYRQLPEEGLKFMVYLQKENIIDESGMPKERFSAEFPKEGPSILRIQQVVRGDSAAYFCASSPREYEQYFGPGTRLTVT.

V is TRBV27 and J is TRBJ2-1; D not resolved. Trimming stripped 2 bases from V and 8 bases from J, with 7 bases between. This CDR3 spans 12 amino acids. Looked up from germline, CDR1 is MNHEY and CDR2 is SMNVEV (reference sequence). DNA of the CDR3: TGTGCCAGCAGTTTAAGTTATGATGAGCAGTTCTTC. It codes for CASSLSYDEQFF.

J is TRBJ2-7 and V is TRBV4-1, with D tentatively TRBD1 (6 bases). CDR3 size: 14 residues. Germline CDR1 reads MGHRA; CDR2 reads YSYEKL. V shed 1 base and J shed 2 bases, with 9 bases lying between them. CDR3 DNA sequence: TGCGCCAGCAGCCAAGTTGGGACACCCTACGAGCAGTACTTC. Its translation: CASSQVGTPYEQYF.

This clone was seen once. The chain uses TRBV4-2 and TRBJ2-7, with 8 positions matching TRBD2. CDR1 and CDR2 (germline): LGHNA, YNFKEQ. With V trimmed by 2 bases and J by 4 bases, 7 bases remained unmatched. The CDR3 runs to 15 residues. CDR3 nucleotide sequence: TGTGCCAGCAGCCAAACTAGCGGCCCCCAATACGAGCAGTACTTC. Protein sequence: CASSQTSGPQYEQYF.

The chain links TRBV19 to TRBJ2-1; 9 nucleotides agree with TRBD1. The CDR3 length is 14 residues. CDR1 is LNHDA and CDR2 is SQIVND in the germline V gene (reference sequence). Trimming at V came to 3 bases and at J to 4 bases, leaving 1 base not matched to a gene. CDR3 protein: CASSIGTGYNEQFF. Written as DNA, the CDR3 is TGTGCCAGTAGTATCGGGACAGGGTACAATGAGCAGTTCTTC.

The chain uses TRBV6-4 and TRBJ2-2; 7 nucleotides align to TRBD2. The V segment lost 2 bases and the J segment 8 bases; nucleotides outside the gene matches: 5. CDR3 length equals 14 residues. CDR1 is MRHNA, CDR2 SNTAGT, per germline. Written as DNA, the CDR3 is TGTGCCAGCAGTGACCCCGGGGGGACGGGGGAGCTGTTTTTT. Translating it yields CASSDPGGTGELFF.